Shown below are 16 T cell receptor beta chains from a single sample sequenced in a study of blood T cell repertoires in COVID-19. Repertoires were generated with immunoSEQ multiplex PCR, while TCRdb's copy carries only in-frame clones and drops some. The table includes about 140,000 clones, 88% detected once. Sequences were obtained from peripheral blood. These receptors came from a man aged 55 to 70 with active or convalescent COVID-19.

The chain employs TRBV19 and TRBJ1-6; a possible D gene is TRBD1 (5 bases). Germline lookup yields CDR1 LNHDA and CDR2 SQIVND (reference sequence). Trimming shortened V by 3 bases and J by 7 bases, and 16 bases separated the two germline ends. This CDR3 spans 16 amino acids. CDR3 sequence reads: CASSITLGVFNSPLHF. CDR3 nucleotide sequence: TGTGCCAGTAGTATTACCCTAGGGGTATTCAATTCACCCCTCCACTTT.

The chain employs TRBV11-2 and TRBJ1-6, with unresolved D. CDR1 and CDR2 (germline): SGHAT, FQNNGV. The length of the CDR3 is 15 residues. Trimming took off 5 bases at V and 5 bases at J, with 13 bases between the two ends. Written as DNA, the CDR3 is TGTGCCAGCAGCACAACGGGATTTGATAATTCACCCCTCCACTTT. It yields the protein CASSTTGFDNSPLHF.

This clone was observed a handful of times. CDR3 nucleotide sequence: TGTGCCAGCAGCTCCCCCAAGGGGACAGGGGCGACCCAGTACTTC. It codes for CASSSPKGTGATQYF. This chain links TRBV7-2 with TRBJ2-5; 10 bases map to TRBD1. Germline CDR1 SGHTA, CDR2 FQGNSA. Trimming at V came to 4 bases and at J to 7 bases, leaving 9 bases not matched to a gene. The CDR3 extends over 15 amino acids.

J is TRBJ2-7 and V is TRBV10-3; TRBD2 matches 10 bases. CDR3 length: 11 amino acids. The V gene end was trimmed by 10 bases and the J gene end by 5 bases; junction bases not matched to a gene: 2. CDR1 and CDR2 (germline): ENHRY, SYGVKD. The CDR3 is CATSGSHEQYF. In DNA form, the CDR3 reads TGTGCCACTAGCGGGAGCCACGAGCAGTACTTC.

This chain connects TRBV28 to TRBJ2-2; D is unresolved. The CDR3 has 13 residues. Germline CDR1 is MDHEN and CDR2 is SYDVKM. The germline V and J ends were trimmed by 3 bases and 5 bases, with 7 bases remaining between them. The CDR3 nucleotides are TGTGCCAGCAGTTTTACCGGGACCGGGGAGCTGTTTTTT. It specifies CASSFTGTGELFF.

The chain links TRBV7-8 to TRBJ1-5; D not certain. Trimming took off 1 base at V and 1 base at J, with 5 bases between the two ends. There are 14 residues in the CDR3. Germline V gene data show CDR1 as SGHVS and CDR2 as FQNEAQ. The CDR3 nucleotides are TGTGCCAGCAGCTTAGGGAGGAGCAATCAGCCCCAGCATTTT. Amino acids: CASSLGRSNQPQHF.

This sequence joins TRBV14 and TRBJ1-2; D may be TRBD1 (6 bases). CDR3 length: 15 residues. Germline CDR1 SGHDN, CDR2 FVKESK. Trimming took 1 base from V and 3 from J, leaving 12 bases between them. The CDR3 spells CASSQAGQRYYGYTF. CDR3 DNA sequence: TGTGCCAGCAGCCAAGCTGGACAGAGATACTATGGCTACACCTTC.

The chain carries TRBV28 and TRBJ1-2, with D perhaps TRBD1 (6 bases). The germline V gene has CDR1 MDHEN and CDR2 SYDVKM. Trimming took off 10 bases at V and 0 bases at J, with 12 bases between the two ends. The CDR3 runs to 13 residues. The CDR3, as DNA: TGTGCCACCCTCGGGACAACTAACTATGGCTACACCTTC. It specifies CATLGTTNYGYTF.

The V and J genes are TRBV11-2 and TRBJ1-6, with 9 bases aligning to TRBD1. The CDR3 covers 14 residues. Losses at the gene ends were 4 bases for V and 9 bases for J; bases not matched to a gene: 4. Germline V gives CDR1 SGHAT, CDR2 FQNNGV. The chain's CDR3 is CASSSDRGFSPLHF. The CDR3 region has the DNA TGTGCCAGCAGCTCGGACAGGGGTTTTTCACCCCTCCACTTT.

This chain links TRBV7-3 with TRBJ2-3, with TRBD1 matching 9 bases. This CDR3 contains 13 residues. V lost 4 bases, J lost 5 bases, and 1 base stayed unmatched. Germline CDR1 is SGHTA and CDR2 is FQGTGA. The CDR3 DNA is TGTGCCAGCAGCTGGACAGGGGTAGATACGCAGTATTTT. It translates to CASSWTGVDTQYF.

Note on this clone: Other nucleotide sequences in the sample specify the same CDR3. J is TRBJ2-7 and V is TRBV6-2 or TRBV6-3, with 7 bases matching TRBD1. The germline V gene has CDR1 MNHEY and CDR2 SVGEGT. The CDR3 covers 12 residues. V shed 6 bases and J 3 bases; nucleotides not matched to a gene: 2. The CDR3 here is CASSRQGYEQYF. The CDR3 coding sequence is TGTGCCAGCAGCAGACAGGGCTACGAGCAGTACTTC.

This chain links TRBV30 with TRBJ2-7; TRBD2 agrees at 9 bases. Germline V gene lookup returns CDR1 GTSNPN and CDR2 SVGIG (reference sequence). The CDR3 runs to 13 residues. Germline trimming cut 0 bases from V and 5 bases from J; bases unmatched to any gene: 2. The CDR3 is CAWSVASGNEQYF. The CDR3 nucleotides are TGTGCCTGGAGTGTAGCTAGCGGGAACGAGCAGTACTTC.

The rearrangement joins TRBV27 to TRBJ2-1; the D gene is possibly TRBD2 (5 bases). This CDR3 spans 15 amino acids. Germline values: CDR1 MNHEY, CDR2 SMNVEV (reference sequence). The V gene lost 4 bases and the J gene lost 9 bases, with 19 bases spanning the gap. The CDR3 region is CASSWGSAIGTEQFF. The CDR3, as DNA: TGTGCCAGCAGTTGGGGTAGCGCCATCGGAACTGAGCAGTTCTTC.

CDR3 residues: CASSLGLAGSYEQYF. The CDR3, as DNA: TGTGCCAGCAGCTTGGGGCTAGCGGGTTCCTACGAGCAGTACTTC. The chain joins TRBV5-8 to TRBJ2-7, with 8 bases aligning to TRBD2. Germline V CDR1 and CDR2: SGHTS, YDEGEE. This CDR3 contains 15 residues. V was pared by 0 bases and J by 1 base, with 3 bases of the junction left unmatched.

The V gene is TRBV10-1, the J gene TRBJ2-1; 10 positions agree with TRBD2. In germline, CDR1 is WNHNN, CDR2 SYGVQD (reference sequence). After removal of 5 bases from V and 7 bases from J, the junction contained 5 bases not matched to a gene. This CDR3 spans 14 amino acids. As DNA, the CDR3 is TGCGCCAGCAGTCCGACTAGCGGGCGGAATGAGCAGTTCTTC. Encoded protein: CASSPTSGRNEQFF.

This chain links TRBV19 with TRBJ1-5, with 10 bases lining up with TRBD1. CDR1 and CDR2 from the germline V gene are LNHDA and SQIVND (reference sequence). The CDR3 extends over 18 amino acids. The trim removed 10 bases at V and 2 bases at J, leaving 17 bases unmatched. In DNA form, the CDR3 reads TGTGCCACTCGGTCCCGGGACAGGGGATTCACAGGCAATCAGCCCCAGCATTTT. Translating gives CATRSRDRGFTGNQPQHF.